This paragraph covers one TCR beta chain sequence. The antigen remains undetermined. The data stem from a study of human CD8 memory T cell subsets. It was UMI-labeled 5' RACE by which the TCR beta libraries were made. TCRdb reworked the 5' RACE reads into one entry per CDR3 protein, no DNA. This sample's table has 5,600 or so distinct CDR3 sequences. Study outcomes and limitations: Stem-like memory T cells and precursor exhausted T cells had repertoires that overlapped very little.

Germline V lookup: CDR1 MNHNY, CDR2 SVGAGI (reference sequence). This CDR3 has 14 residues. The chain employs TRBV6-6 and TRBJ2-7; the TCRdb D gene call, TRBD1, has no DNA to confirm it. Sequencing was done on a sample of CD8+ effector memory T cells (TEM) sorted from PBMCs. Subset meaning: effector memory CD8 T cells, CCR7- CD45RO+ CD95+. The TCR sequence derives from a human donor in good health. CDR3 in amino acids: CASSPTTVIYEQYF.